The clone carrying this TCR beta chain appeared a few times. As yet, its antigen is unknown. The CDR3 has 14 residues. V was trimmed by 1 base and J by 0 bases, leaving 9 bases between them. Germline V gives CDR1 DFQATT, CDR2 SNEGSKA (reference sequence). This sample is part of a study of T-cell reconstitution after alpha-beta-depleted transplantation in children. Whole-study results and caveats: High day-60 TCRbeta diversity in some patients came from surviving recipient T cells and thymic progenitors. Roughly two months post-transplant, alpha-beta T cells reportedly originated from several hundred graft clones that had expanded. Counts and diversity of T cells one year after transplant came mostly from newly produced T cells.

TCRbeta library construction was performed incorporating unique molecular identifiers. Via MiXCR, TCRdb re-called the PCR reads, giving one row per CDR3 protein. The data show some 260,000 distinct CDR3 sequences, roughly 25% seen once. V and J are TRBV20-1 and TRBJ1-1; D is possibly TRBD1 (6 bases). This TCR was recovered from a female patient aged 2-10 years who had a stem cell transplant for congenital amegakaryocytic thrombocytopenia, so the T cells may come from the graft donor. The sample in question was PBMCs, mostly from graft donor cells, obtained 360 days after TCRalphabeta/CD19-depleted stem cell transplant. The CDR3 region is CSARAGAMNTEAFF. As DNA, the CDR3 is TGCAGTGCTAGAGCGGGGGCCATGAACACTGAAGCTTTCTTT.